This T cell receptor (beta chain) was observed in a study of vaccination effects on CD4 cells after COVID-19. This CDR3 is 16 amino acids long. The germline V gene has CDR1 MNHEY and CDR2 SVGEGT. V shed 5 bases and J shed 2 bases, with 19 bases lying between them. This clone was detected once. What it recognizes is unknown. Peptide-pool stimulation followed by sequencing identified expanded antigen-specific CD4+ clonotypes in the ViraFEST assay. Having been cultured for about 10 days, the cells underwent CD4+ T cell isolation. Vaccine recipients, nucleocapsid antibody negative, had no prior SARS-CoV-2 infection. Sequencing used immunoSEQ multiplex PCR; TCRdb keeps in-frame clones, though not all of them. The sample lists around 25,000 clones, roughly 73% occurring once.

The sequence derives from a human donor who received a COVID-19 vaccine. The chain uses TRBV6-2 or TRBV6-3 and TRBJ2-7; D is possibly TRBD2 (5 bases). The sample was CD4+ T cells from PBMCs cultured with SARS-CoV-2 spike peptides, taken before COVID-19 vaccination. For the CDR3, the DNA is TGTGCCAGCAGTCCCCCAGTCCGTCGGGGAACCTACGAGCAGTACTTC. It codes for CASSPPVRRGTYEQYF.